This record looks at one T cell receptor (beta chain) sequence and its context. What it binds is not known. The data stem from a study of cytomegalovirus exposure and HLA in healthy donors. The study, taken as a whole, reports: When analyzed later, the rates of TCR association showed variation by HLA locus, with DRB1 the most and HLA-C the fewest. For most TCR beta V segments, an earlier analysis put the productive rate at about 90% or about 30% of the time. TCR beta sequences reportedly predicted most subjects' HLA-A and HLA-B alleles accurately. Presence/absence results assume similar sequencing depth per donor, which may not hold.

PCR used 60 Vbeta primers and 13 Jbeta primers. The repertoire was sequenced with immunoSEQ multiplex PCR; TCRdb's copy has only in-frame clones and lacks some. The sample includes around 130,000 clones, more than 60% of them seen just once. The source is a woman between 35 and 50 years old in good health and CMV-seropositive. The sequenced sample consisted of PBMCs.

CDR3 sequence reads: CASWTEYEQYF. The CDR3 coding sequence is TGTGCCAGCTGGACAGAATACGAGCAGTACTTC. This chain connects TRBV6-5 to TRBJ2-7, with D perhaps matching TRBD1 (6 bases). The V end lost 8 bases, the J end lost 4 bases, and 9 bases lay between the germline ends. CDR3 length equals 11 residues. CDR1 MNHEY and CDR2 SVGAGI come from the germline V gene.